A single sample gave rise to the 24 T cell receptor beta chains below, sequenced in a study of shared clonotypes between healthy human individuals (dated by TCRdb to 2018 to 2021). To prepare the library, the immunoSEQ multiplex PCR assay was applied. The table comes from immuneACCESS by way of TCRdb, which keeps in-frame sequences with V and J called. Part of the clones is missing from these tables; in studies checked, under half for an unresolved V gene and the rest for unknown reasons. For this sample there are hundreds of thousands of clones; around 92% appear just once. In total, the top ten clones hold roughly 22% of the sample. CD8 naive samples were CD45RO-negative cells positively selected for CCR7, giving a CD45RA+CCR7+ population that excluded TemRA cells. Input material: naive CD8+ T cells sorted from blood. The meaning of the sample's cell subset or site label: CD45RA+CCR7+. Receptor source: a man aged 30 to 45 in good health.

The genes are TRBV5-6 and TRBJ2-7; the D is unclear. The CDR3 loop spans 14 amino acids. V lost 0 bases and J lost 1, with 8 bases in between. Germline CDR1 and CDR2: SGHDT and YYEEEE. The CDR3 sequence is CASSLAPVSYEQYF. CDR3 nucleotide sequence: TGTGCCAGCAGCTTGGCCCCAGTATCCTACGAGCAGTACTTC.

This clone occurred once. This chain uses TRBV9 with TRBJ2-7; D might be TRBD1 (6 bases). V lost 4 bases to trimming and J lost 2 bases, with 10 bases between them. Germline CDR1 SGDLS, CDR2 YYNGEE. CDR3 size: 13 residues. Written as DNA, the CDR3 is TGTGCCAGCAGCCCTGGACAGACCTACGAGCAGTACTTC. Translation: CASSPGQTYEQYF.

This chain joins TRBV7-9 and TRBJ2-7; a weak D match, TRBD1 (6 bases). Germline-derived CDR1 and CDR2 are SEHNR and FQNEAQ (reference sequence). The CDR3 length is 15 residues. The V and J ends lost 1 base and 3 bases respectively, with 13 bases between them. CDR3 sequence reads: CASSLETGPLYEQYF. The CDR3 coding sequence is TGTGCCAGCAGCTTAGAAACAGGGCCTCTCTACGAGCAGTACTTC.

The chain recombines TRBV27 with TRBJ2-2; D uncertain. Trimming removed 7 bases from V and 8 bases from J, with 11 bases in between. Germline V CDR1 and CDR2: MNHEY, SMNVEV (reference sequence). The CDR3 contains 12 residues. CDR3 nucleotide sequence: TGTGCCAGCAAACCAAGCGAGGGGGAGCTGTTTTTT. It encodes CASKPSEGELFF.

CDR3 sequence reads: CATSKPGQGRSSYNEQFF. Here the CDR3 DNA reads TGTGCCACCAGCAAGCCGGGACAGGGGAGAAGCTCCTACAATGAGCAGTTCTTC. This chain uses TRBV15 with TRBJ2-1; 10 bases map to TRBD1. Germline lookup yields CDR1 LNHNV and CDR2 YYDKDF (reference sequence). CDR3 length: 18 residues. Trimming removed 4 bases from V and 0 bases from J; junction bases left unmatched: 9.

This chain joins TRBV9 and TRBJ1-5; perhaps TRBD1 as D (5 bases). V lost 3 bases to trimming and J lost 4 bases, with 11 bases between them. The CDR3 loop spans 14 amino acids. From germline, CDR1 is SGDLS and CDR2 YYNGEE. CDR3 coding DNA: TGTGCCAGCAGCGCACATGGGGGAAATCAGCCCCAGCATTTT. Translating gives CASSAHGGNQPQHF.

J is TRBJ2-7 and V is TRBV7-9, with 7 bases matching TRBD1. Germline values: CDR1 SEHNR, CDR2 FQNEAQ (reference sequence). The CDR3 sequence is 15 residues long. The junction had 9 bases not matched to a gene; V was cut back by 4 bases and J by 3 bases. The CDR3 spells CASSSPLTGDYEQYF. The CDR3 DNA reads as TGTGCCAGCAGCTCCCCCCTCACAGGGGACTACGAGCAGTACTTC.

This clone has just one count. This chain connects TRBV5-4 to TRBJ2-7; a weak D match, TRBD1 (6 bases). V lost 3 bases to trimming and J lost 1 base, with 8 bases between them. The germline V gene encodes CDR1 SGHNT and CDR2 YYREEE (reference sequence). This CDR3 spans 13 amino acids. CDR3 sequence reads: CASSYGQSYEQYF. In DNA form, the CDR3 reads TGTGCCAGCAGCTATGGACAGTCCTACGAGCAGTACTTC.

V usage is TRBV2 and J usage is TRBJ2-2; D is possibly TRBD1 or TRBD2 (5 bases each). With 6 bases removed from V and 1 base from J, the gap between germline ends came to 12 bases. This CDR3 is 15 amino acids long. The germline V gene encodes CDR1 SNHLY and CDR2 FYNNEI. CDR3 residues: CASRMGPQNTGELFF. CDR3 sequence (DNA): TGTGCCAGCAGGATGGGACCGCAGAACACCGGGGAGCTGTTTTTT. The complete variable domain, with remaining parts taken from reference TRBV2 and TRBJ2-2, reads EPEVTQTPSHQVTQMGQEVILRCVPISNHLYFYWYRQILGQKVEFLVSFYNNEISEKSEIFDDQFSVERPDGSNFTLKIRSTKLEDSAMYFCASRMGPQNTGELFFGEGSRLTVL.

The V gene is TRBV9, the J gene TRBJ1-1; weak D call: TRBD1 (5 bases). V was clipped by 0 bases and J by 1 base, with 10 bases between them. The CDR3 loop spans 15 amino acids. In germline, CDR1 is SGDLS, CDR2 YYNGEE. Here the CDR3 DNA reads TGTGCCAGCAGCGTAGGCCGCAGGGCGAACACTGAAGCTTTCTTT. This codes for CASSVGRRANTEAFF.

With regard to this clone: Other nucleotide sequences in the sample specify the same CDR3. The J gene is TRBJ2-2, the V gene TRBV7-8; D is undetermined. The CDR3 length is 14 residues. Germline V gene data show CDR1 as SGHVS and CDR2 as FQNEAQ. Between the trimmed V and J ends, which lost 1 base and 1 base, there was a span of 4 bases. The CDR3 DNA reads TGTGCCAGCAGCTTAGGTGGGAACACCGGGGAGCTGTTTTTT. Translation gives CASSLGGNTGELFF.

This chain connects TRBV6-5 to TRBJ2-1, with D perhaps TRBD1 (5 bases). Between the trimmed V and J ends, which lost 5 bases and 6 bases, there was a span of 5 bases. The CDR3 is made up of 11 amino acids. Germline CDR1 reads MNHEY; CDR2 reads SVGAGI. The CDR3 is CASSRGNEQFF. The CDR3 coding sequence is TGTGCCAGCAGTAGGGGCAATGAGCAGTTCTTC.

This chain links TRBV28 with TRBJ1-4, with D possibly matching TRBD1 (5 bases). V was pared by 6 bases and J by 5 bases, with 19 bases between. The germline V gene has CDR1 MDHEN and CDR2 SYDVKM. The CDR3 spans 16 residues. CDR3 sequence: CASRPTDTASNEKLFF. DNA for the CDR3: TGTGCCAGCAGACCAACGGACACAGCTTCAAATGAAAAACTGTTTTTT.

The chain couples TRBV19 to TRBJ1-1, with 7 bases matching TRBD1. CDR1 and CDR2 from the germline V gene are LNHDA and SQIVND (reference sequence). The trim removed 6 bases at V and 3 bases at J, leaving 7 bases unmatched. This CDR3 comprises 14 residues. The CDR3 loop is CASRRTGTDTEAFF. The CDR3 DNA is TGTGCCAGTAGACGGACAGGTACCGACACTGAAGCTTTCTTT.

A word on this clone: This sample also contains other DNA sequences that code for the same CDR3. The gene calls are TRBV6-6 and TRBJ2-7; D gene ambiguous. Trimming cost V 2 bases and J 4 bases, with 3 bases left between them. The CDR3 runs to 11 residues. Per germline, CDR1 MNHNY and CDR2 SVGAGI (reference sequence). CDR3: CASSYAYEQYF. Here the CDR3 DNA reads TGTGCCAGCAGTTACGCATACGAGCAGTACTTC.

The CDR3 region is CASSNNQETQYF. For the CDR3, the DNA is TGTGCCAGCAGTAACAACCAAGAGACCCAGTACTTC. V and J are TRBV27 and TRBJ2-5; no firm D call. The CDR3 is 12 residues long. Trimming cost V 5 bases and J 0 bases, with 4 bases left between them. From germline, CDR1 is MNHEY and CDR2 SMNVEV (reference sequence).

This chain joins TRBV13 and TRBJ2-1, with 9 nucleotides matching TRBD2. V lost 5 bases to trimming and J lost 5 bases; unmatched junction nucleotides: 7. CDR3 length equals 15 residues. The germline gives CDR1 PRHDT, CDR2 FYEKMQ (reference sequence). The CDR3 region is CASSHRREGHNEQFF. As DNA, the CDR3 is TGTGCCAGCAGCCACCGGCGGGAGGGCCACAATGAGCAGTTCTTC.

The chain combines TRBV6-4 with TRBJ1-1; no reliable D call. V lost 2 bases and J lost 1, with 8 bases in between. Germline V lookup: CDR1 MRHNA, CDR2 SNTAGT. The CDR3 has 14 residues. The DNA for the CDR3 is TGTGCCAGCAGTGACACGGGAAAGAACACTGAAGCTTTCTTT. It encodes CASSDTGKNTEAFF.

V gene TRBV9 combines with J gene TRBJ1-2; D gene unclear. V was trimmed by 4 bases and J by 0 bases, leaving 19 bases between them. Germline-derived CDR1 and CDR2 are SGDLS and YYNGEE. The CDR3 contains 17 residues. CDR3 amino acids: CASSPTRYRETNYGYTF. The CDR3 DNA sequence: TGTGCCAGCAGCCCTACGCGTTATAGGGAAACTAACTATGGCTACACCTTC.

This sequence joins TRBV7-1 and TRBJ1-5, with no clear D. TRBV7-1 is an ORF, with its function uncertain. This CDR3 has 15 amino acids. Trimming took 3 bases from V and 2 from J, leaving 11 bases between them. The CDR3 coding sequence is TGTGCCAGCAGCTCCCGGTTAATAGGCAATCAGCCCCAGCATTTT. This encodes CASSSRLIGNQPQHF.

The V and J genes are TRBV4-3 and TRBJ2-6, with 7 bases fitting TRBD1. Per germline, CDR1 LGHNA and CDR2 YSLEER. V lost 3 bases to trimming and J lost 0 bases; unmatched junction nucleotides: 11. CDR3 length: 19 amino acids. The CDR3 coding sequence is TGCGCCAGCAGCCAGACCGCCGGGACAGCGCTCTCTGGGGCCAACGTCCTGACTTTC. Translation gives CASSQTAGTALSGANVLTF.

The gene calls are TRBV29-1 and TRBJ2-4, with D possibly TRBD2 on 6 matching bases. The CDR3 covers 13 residues. Between the trimmed V and J ends, which lost 4 bases and 3 bases, there was a span of 10 bases. From germline, CDR1 is SQVTM and CDR2 ANQGSEA. The chain's CDR3 is CSVAVRDKNIQYF. The CDR3 DNA sequence: TGCAGCGTTGCCGTGCGGGACAAAAACATTCAGTACTTC.

This chain connects TRBV27 to TRBJ2-7; maybe TRBD1 (5 bases). CDR3 length: 14 amino acids. Trimming pared 5 bases from V and 5 bases from J, leaving 16 bases between. The germline CDR1 and CDR2 sequences are MNHEY and SMNVEV (reference sequence). CDR3 bases: TGTGCCAGCAGTCCCCTATGGGGCGGCCACGAGCAGTACTTC. Its translation is CASSPLWGGHEQYF.

This chain uses TRBV27 with TRBJ1-4; D gene uncertain. Germline V CDR1 and CDR2: MNHEY, SMNVEV (reference sequence). The CDR3 is 14 residues long. V was shortened by 4 bases and J by 8 bases, with 14 bases between the two germline ends. The CDR3 nucleotides read TGTGCCAGCAGTTCAAAAGGAGGAAAGGAAAAACTGTTTTTT. Encoded protein: CASSSKGGKEKLFF.